Listed below are T cell receptor beta chains from one sample, sequenced in a study of T cell responses to AZD1222 COVID-19 vaccine. Produced via immunoSEQ multiplex PCR; TCRdb's table is partial and in-frame only. The sample lists more than 140,000 clones; approximately 89% were seen once. Sample: peripheral blood, taken on day 0 of AZD1222 vaccination. The receptors shown here come from an adult in good health. The CDR3 runs from the conserved cysteine through the conserved F or W. A D gene is named only where the DNA matches it firmly. Not every row has a clone size; where given, it reads once, few, many or a size class.

clone_size: -
j_call: TRBJ1-1
d_call: -
v_call: TRBV7-3
cdr3_nt: TGTGCCAGCAGCTTAAGAATGAACACTGAAGCTTTCTTT
cdr3_aa: CASSLRMNTEAFF

clone_size: -
j_call: TRBJ2-7
d_call: -
v_call: TRBV18
cdr3_nt: TGTGCCAGCTCACCACCATACTCCTACGAGCAGTACTTC
cdr3_aa: CASSPPYSYEQYF

clone_size: -
j_call: TRBJ1-1
d_call: -
v_call: TRBV12-3/TRBV12-4
cdr3_nt: TGTGCCAGCAGTGTCAGGGGGAACACTGAAGCTTTCTTT
cdr3_aa: CASSVRGNTEAFF

clone_size: -
j_call: TRBJ2-2
d_call: -
v_call: TRBV6-5
cdr3_nt: TGTGCCAGCAGTTATAGAACCGGGGAGCTGTTTTTT
cdr3_aa: CASSYRTGELFF

clone_size: -
j_call: TRBJ2-1
d_call: -
v_call: TRBV7-9
cdr3_nt: TGTGCCAGCAGCTCCCGAGGTAGCGTTAGGGGTGAGCAGTTCTTC
cdr3_aa: CASSSRGSVRGEQFF

clone_size: -
j_call: TRBJ2-5
d_call: TRBD2
v_call: TRBV5-4
cdr3_nt: TGTGCCAGCAGCTTGGGACTAGCGGGAACACAAGAGACCCAGTACTTC
cdr3_aa: CASSLGLAGTQETQYF

clone_size: -
j_call: TRBJ2-3
d_call: -
v_call: TRBV14
cdr3_nt: TGTGCCAGCAGCCAAGATCTGCCAGATACGCAGTATTTT
cdr3_aa: CASSQDLPDTQYF

clone_size: -
j_call: TRBJ1-1
d_call: -
v_call: TRBV6-5
cdr3_nt: TGTGCCAGCAGTTACTCTACAGTGAACACTGAAGCTTTCTTT
cdr3_aa: CASSYSTVNTEAFF

clone_size: many
j_call: TRBJ1-4
d_call: -
v_call: TRBV9
cdr3_nt: TGTGCCAGCAGCACGGGTCCTAATGAAAAACTGTTTTTT
cdr3_aa: CASSTGPNEKLFF

clone_size: -
j_call: TRBJ1-2
d_call: -
v_call: TRBV28
cdr3_nt: TGTGCCAGCAATTGGCAGGCGGACTATGGCTACACCTTC
cdr3_aa: CASNWQADYGYTF

clone_size: once
j_call: TRBJ1-5
d_call: -
v_call: TRBV29-1
cdr3_nt: TGCAGCGTTGAAGTCCAGGAAGGAAAGCCCCAGCATTTT
cdr3_aa: CSVEVQEGKPQHF

clone_size: -
j_call: TRBJ2-7
d_call: -
v_call: TRBV27
cdr3_nt: TGTGCCAGCAGTTTATCTCCCCGCTCCTACGAGCAGTACTTC
cdr3_aa: CASSLSPRSYEQYF

clone_size: -
j_call: TRBJ1-2
d_call: -
v_call: TRBV6-2/TRBV6-3
cdr3_nt: TGTGCCAGCAGTTACTCGAACAGCTTCTATGGCTACACCTTC
cdr3_aa: CASSYSNSFYGYTF

clone_size: once
j_call: TRBJ2-1
d_call: -
v_call: TRBV7-9
cdr3_nt: TGTGCCAGCAGCTTAGCCCGGAGCTCCTACAATGAGCAGTTCTTC
cdr3_aa: CASSLARSSYNEQFF